Sequencing of this TCR beta chain was carried out in a study of blood T cells in healthy people across ages. PCR was performed a second time for about 7 to 12 cycles using a sample-barcoded 5' primer and a J-beta primer mix. Researchers report that a template-switch adaptor with 12 random nucleotides tagged each cDNA molecule. TCRdb re-called the 5' RACE reads through MiXCR, storing one row per CDR3 protein. The sample has around 870,000 distinct CDR3 sequences, less than 35% seen once. Study-level points and caveats: Compared with aged donors, long-lived donors showed fewer expanded clones, suggesting selection.

Details on this clonotype: Its antigen is still unknown.

Germline-derived CDR1 and CDR2 are KGHSH and LQKENI. The CDR3 length is 16 residues. Trimming took 4 bases from V and 0 from J, leaving 15 bases between them. The clonotype comes from a woman aged 80 or over in good health. Sequences were obtained from blood. This rearrangement joins TRBV18 to TRBJ1-1; the D gene is possibly TRBD1 (6 bases). CDR3 nucleotide sequence: TGTGCCAGCTCACGGGGGCAGGAGGGGATGAACACTGAAGCTTTCTTT. As protein: CASSRGQEGMNTEAFF.